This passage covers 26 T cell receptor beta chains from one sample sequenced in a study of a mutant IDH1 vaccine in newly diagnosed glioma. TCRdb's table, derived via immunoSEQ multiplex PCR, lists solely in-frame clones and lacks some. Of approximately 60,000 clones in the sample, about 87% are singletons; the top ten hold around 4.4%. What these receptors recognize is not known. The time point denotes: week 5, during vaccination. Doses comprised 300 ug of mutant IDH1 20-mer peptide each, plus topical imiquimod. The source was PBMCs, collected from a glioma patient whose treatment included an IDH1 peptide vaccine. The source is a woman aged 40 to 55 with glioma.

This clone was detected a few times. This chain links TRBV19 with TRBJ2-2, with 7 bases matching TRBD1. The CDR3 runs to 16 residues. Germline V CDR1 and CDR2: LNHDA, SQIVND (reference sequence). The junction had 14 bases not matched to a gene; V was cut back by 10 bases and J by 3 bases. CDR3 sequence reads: CATLRTQGVDTGELFF. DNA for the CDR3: TGTGCCACCCTCCGGACCCAGGGGGTGGACACCGGGGAGCTGTTTTTT.

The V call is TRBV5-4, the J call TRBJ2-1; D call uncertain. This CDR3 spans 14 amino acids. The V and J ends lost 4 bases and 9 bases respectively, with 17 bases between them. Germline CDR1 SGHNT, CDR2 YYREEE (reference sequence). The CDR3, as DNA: TGTGCCAGCAGCCCGGACCACCGCACAATTGAGCAGTTCTTC. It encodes CASSPDHRTIEQFF.

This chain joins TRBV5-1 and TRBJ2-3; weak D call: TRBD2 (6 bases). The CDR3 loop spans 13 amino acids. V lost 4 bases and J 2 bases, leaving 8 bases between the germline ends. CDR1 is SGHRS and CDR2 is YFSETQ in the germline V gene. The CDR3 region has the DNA TGCGCCAGCAGCCGCGGGACCACAGATACGCAGTATTTT. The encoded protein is CASSRGTTDTQYF.

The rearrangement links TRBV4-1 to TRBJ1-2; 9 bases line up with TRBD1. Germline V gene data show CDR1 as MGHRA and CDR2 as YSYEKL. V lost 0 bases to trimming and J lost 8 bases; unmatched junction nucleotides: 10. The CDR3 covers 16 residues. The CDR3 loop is CASSQDLRGTGNGYTF. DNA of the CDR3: TGCGCCAGCAGCCAAGATCTTCGGGGGACAGGGAACGGCTACACCTTC.

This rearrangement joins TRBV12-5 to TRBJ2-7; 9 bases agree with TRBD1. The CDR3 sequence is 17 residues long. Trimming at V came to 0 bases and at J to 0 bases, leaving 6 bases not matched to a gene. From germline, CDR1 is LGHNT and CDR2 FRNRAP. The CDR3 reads CASGLVTGQGTSYEQYF. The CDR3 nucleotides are TGTGCTAGTGGTTTGGTAACAGGACAGGGGACCTCCTACGAGCAGTACTTC.

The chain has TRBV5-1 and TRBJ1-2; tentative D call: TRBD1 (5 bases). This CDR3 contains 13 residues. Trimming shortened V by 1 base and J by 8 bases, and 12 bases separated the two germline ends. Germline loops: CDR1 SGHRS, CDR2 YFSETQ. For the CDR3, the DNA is TGCGCCAGCAGCTTGACTGGGACTGGGGGCTACACCTTC. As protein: CASSLTGTGGYTF.

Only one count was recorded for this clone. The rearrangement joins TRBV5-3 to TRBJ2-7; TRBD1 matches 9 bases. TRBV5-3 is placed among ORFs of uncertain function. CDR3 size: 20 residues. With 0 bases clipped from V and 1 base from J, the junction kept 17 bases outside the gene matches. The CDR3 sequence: CARSLDPTGDRDSPSYEQYF. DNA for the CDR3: TGTGCCAGAAGCTTGGATCCCACCGGGGACAGGGACTCCCCTTCCTACGAGCAGTACTTC.

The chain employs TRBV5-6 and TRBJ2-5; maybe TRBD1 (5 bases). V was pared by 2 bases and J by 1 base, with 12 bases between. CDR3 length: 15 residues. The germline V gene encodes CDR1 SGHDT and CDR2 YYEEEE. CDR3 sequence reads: CASSLDSLTQETQYF. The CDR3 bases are TGTGCCAGCAGCTTAGACAGCCTTACCCAAGAGACCCAGTACTTC.

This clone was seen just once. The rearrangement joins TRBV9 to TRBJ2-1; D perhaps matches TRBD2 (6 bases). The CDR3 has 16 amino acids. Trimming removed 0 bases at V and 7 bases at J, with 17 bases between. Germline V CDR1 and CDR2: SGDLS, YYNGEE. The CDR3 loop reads CASSVGFRLVGNEQFF. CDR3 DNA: TGTGCCAGCAGCGTAGGTTTTAGACTAGTTGGTAATGAGCAGTTCTTC.

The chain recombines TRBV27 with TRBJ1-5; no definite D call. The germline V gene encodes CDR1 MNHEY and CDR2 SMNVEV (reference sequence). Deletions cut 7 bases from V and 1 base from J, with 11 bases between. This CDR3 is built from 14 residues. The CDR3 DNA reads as TGTGCCAGCACTAAAAGAGGGAGCAATCAGCCCCAGCATTTT. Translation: CASTKRGSNQPQHF.

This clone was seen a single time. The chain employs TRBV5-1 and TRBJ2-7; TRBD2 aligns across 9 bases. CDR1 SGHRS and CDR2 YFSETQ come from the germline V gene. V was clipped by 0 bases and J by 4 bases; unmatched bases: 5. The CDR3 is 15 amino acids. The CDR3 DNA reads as TGCGCCAGCAGCTTGGACGGCGGGGGGGAATACGAGCAGTACTTC. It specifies CASSLDGGGEYEQYF.

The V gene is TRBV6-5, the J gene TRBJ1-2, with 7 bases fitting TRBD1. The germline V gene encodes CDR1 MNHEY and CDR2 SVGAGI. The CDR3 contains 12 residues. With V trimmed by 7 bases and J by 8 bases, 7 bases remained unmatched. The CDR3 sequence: CASTPDRVGYTF. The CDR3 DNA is TGTGCCAGCACTCCAGACAGGGTCGGCTACACCTTC.

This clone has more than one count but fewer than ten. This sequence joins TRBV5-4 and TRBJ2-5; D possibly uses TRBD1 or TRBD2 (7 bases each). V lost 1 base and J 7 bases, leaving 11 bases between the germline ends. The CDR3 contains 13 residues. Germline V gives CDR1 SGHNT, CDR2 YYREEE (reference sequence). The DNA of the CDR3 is TGTGCCAGCAGCTTGCCCAGGGGGGGGACCCAGTACTTC. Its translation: CASSLPRGGTQYF.

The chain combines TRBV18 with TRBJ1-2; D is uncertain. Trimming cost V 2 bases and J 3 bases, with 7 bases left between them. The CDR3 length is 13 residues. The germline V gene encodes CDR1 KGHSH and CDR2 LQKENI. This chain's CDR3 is CASSPRRDYGYTF. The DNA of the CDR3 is TGTGCCAGCTCACCAAGACGGGACTATGGCTACACCTTC.

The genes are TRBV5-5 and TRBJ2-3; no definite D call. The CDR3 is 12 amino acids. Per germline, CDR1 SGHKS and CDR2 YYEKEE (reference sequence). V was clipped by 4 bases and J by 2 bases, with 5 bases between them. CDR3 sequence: CASSLDTDTQYF. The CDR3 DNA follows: TGTGCCAGCAGCCTGGACACAGATACGCAGTATTTT.

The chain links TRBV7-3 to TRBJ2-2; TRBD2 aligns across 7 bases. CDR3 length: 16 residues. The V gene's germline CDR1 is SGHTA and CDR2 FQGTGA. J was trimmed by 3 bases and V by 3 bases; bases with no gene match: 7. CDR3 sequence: CASSFGGEIDTGELFF. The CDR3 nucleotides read TGTGCCAGCAGCTTTGGGGGGGAGATTGACACCGGGGAGCTGTTTTTT.

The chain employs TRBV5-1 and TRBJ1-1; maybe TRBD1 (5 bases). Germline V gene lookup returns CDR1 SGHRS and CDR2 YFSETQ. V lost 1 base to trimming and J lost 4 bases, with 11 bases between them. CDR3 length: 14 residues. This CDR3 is CASSLSGGATEAFF. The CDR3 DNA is TGCGCCAGCAGCTTGTCAGGTGGGGCCACTGAAGCTTTCTTT.

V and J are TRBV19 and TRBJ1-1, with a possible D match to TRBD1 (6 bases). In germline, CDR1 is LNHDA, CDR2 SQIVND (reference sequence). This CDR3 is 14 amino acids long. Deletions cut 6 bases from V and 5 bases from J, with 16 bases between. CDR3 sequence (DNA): TGTGCCAGTAGGACACAGGGAGGAGGGACTGAAGCTTTCTTT. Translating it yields CASRTQGGGTEAFF.

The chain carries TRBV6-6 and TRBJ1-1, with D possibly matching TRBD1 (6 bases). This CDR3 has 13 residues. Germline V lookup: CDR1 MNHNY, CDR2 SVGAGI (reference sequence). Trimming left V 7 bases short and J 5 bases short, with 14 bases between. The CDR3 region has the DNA TGTGCCAGCAATACACAGGGAAGAACTGAAGCTTTCTTT. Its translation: CASNTQGRTEAFF.

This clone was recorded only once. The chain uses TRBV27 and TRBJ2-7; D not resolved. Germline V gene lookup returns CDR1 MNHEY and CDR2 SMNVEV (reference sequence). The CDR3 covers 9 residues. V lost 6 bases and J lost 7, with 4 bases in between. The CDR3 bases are TGTGCCAGCAGCCCTGAGCAGTACTTC. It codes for CASSPEQYF.

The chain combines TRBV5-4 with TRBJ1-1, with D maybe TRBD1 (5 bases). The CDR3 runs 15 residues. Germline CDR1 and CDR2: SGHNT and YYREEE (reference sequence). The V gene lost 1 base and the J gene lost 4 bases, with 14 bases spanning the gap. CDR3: CASSLPEEGLTEAFF. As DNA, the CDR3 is TGTGCCAGCAGCTTGCCAGAGGAGGGGCTCACTGAAGCTTTCTTT.

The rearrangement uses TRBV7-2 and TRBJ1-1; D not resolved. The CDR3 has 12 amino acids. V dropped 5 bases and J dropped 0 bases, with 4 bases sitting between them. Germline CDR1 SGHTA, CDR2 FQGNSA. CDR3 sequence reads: CASSHMNTEAFF. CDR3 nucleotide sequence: TGTGCCAGCAGCCACATGAACACTGAAGCTTTCTTT.

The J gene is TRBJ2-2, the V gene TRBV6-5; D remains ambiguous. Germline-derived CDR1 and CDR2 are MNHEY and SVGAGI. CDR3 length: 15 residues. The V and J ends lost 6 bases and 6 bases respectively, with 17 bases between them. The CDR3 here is CASRKGLGYPGELFF. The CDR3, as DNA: TGTGCCAGCAGAAAAGGTCTGGGGTACCCCGGGGAGCTGTTTTTT.

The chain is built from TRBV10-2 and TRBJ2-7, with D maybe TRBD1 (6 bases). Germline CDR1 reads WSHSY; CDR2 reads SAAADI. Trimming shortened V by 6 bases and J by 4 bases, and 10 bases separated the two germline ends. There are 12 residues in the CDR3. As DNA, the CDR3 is TGCGCCAGCAGCATACAGGGTTACGAGCAGTACTTC. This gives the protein CASSIQGYEQYF.

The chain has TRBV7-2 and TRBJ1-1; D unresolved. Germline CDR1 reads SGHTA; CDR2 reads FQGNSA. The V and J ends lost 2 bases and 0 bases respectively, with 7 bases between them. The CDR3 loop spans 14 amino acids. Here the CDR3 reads CASSLPGLNTEAFF. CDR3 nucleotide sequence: TGTGCCAGCAGCTTACCAGGTTTGAACACTGAAGCTTTCTTT.

The CDR3 nucleotides read TGTGCCAGAAGATGGACAGGGGTCTATGGCTACACCTTC. This codes for CARRWTGVYGYTF. The chain couples TRBV6-1 to TRBJ1-2; 9 bases fit TRBD1. The CDR3 covers 13 residues. Germline V gives CDR1 MNHNS, CDR2 SASEGT. V lost 9 bases and J lost 4; bases outside the gene matches: 6.